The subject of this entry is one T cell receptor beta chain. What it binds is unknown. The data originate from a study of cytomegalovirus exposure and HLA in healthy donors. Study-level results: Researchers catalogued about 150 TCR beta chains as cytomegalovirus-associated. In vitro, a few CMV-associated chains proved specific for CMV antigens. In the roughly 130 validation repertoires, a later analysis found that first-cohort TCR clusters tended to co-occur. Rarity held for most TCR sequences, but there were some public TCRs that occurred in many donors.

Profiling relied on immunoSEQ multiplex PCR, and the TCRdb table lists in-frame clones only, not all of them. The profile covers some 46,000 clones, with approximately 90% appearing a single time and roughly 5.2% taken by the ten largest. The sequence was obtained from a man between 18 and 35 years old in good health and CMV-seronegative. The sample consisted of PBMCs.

CDR3 protein: CASSSGTTGRDEQFF. The DNA of the CDR3 is TGTGCCAGCAGCTCCGGGACAACAGGGCGGGATGAGCAGTTCTTC. V is TRBV7-8 and J is TRBJ2-1; weak D call: TRBD1 (6 bases). V was pared by 4 bases and J by 8 bases, with 18 bases between. The CDR3 has 15 amino acids. Germline loops: CDR1 SGHVS, CDR2 FQNEAQ.